These 5 T cell receptor beta chains were all obtained from the same sample, sequenced in a study of blood T cell repertoires in COVID-19. Clones were read by immunoSEQ multiplex PCR, and TCRdb kept only the in-frame ones, dropping some. The data hold some 250,000 clones, with over 75% observed a single time. Sequencing was carried out using PBMCs or T cells enriched from blood (not recorded which). The receptors were sampled from a woman aged 50 to 60 who had recovered from COVID-19.

This sequence joins TRBV2 and TRBJ1-1; D gene unclear. The CDR3 loop spans 13 amino acids. The V gene's germline CDR1 is SNHLY and CDR2 FYNNEI. Trimming shortened V by 4 bases and J by 5 bases, and 11 bases separated the two germline ends. As DNA, the CDR3 is TGTGCCAGCAGTGGCGGAGGGATGACTGAAGCTTTCTTT. Protein product: CASSGGGMTEAFF.

V gene TRBV4-2 combines with J gene TRBJ2-7; TRBD2 aligns across 7 bases. Germline-derived CDR1 and CDR2 are LGHNA and YNFKEQ. CDR3 length: 14 amino acids. V lost 1 base, J lost 4 bases, and 4 bases stayed unmatched. Written as DNA, the CDR3 is TGTGCCAGCAGCCAAGGGACTAGTGGGTACGAGCAGTACTTC. Translated: CASSQGTSGYEQYF.

This clone is a singleton in its sample. This chain joins TRBV29-1 and TRBJ1-5, with D possibly matching TRBD1 (5 bases). This CDR3 has 13 residues. CDR1 and CDR2 from the germline V gene are SQVTM and ANQGSEA. Trimming pared 6 bases from V and 5 bases from J, leaving 14 bases between. The CDR3, as DNA: TGCAGCGTATTGTACAGGAAGGATCAGCCCCAGCATTTT. It codes for CSVLYRKDQPQHF.

This clone was observed a handful of times. The chain recombines TRBV28 with TRBJ2-5, with TRBD2 identical over 7 bases. This CDR3 is 11 amino acids long. The V gene's germline CDR1 is MDHEN and CDR2 SYDVKM. Trimming at V came to 6 bases and at J to 13 bases, leaving 8 bases not matched to a gene. The CDR3 loop is CASSSGGIRYF. For the CDR3, the DNA is TGTGCCAGCAGCTCCGGGGGGATTCGGTACTTC.

The V gene is TRBV6-1, the J gene TRBJ1-5, with 8 positions matching TRBD1. J lost 4 bases, V lost 3 bases, and 8 bases had no gene match. Germline CDR1 reads MNHNS; CDR2 reads SASEGT. CDR3 length: 16 amino acids. This CDR3 is CASSDRGRMLNQPQHF. For the CDR3, the DNA is TGTGCCAGCAGTGACAGGGGGCGGATGTTGAATCAGCCCCAGCATTTT.